This T cell receptor beta chain was profiled in a study of shared clonotypes between healthy human individuals. For the study at large: Donors, aged 18 to 49, were a couple of women and a few men.

Profiled with immunoSEQ multiplex PCR; TCRdb holds only in-frame clones, not every one. The table includes some 2,100,000 clones, approximately 96% detected once. Remarks on this clone: Its antigen is not identified.

Regarding the study as a whole: Across a handful of donors, naive CD4 shared roughly 5%, naive CD8 less than 4%, memory CD4 roughly 2.4%, memory CD8 more than 0.35%. Non-shared clonotypes were found to have lower generation probabilities than the clonotypes that were shared by all four of the sorted-subset donors.

Trimming left V 0 bases short and J 8 bases short, with 13 bases between. CDR3 length equals 14 residues. CDR1 and CDR2 from the germline V gene are SGHAT and FQNNGV. The rearrangement links TRBV11-2 to TRBJ1-2; no clear D gene. This clonotype was sampled from a man younger than 35 in good health. The sample comprised naive CD4+ T cells sorted from blood. Specified subset: CD45RA+ positively selected. The CDR3 loop reads CASSLDPEKGGYTF. CDR3 bases: TGTGCCAGCAGCTTAGATCCCGAAAAAGGGGGCTACACCTTC. Together with reference TRBV11-2 and TRBJ1-2, the CDR3 gives the full variable domain: EAGVAQSPRYKIIEKRQSVAFWCNPISGHATLYWYQQILGQGPKLLIQFQNNGVVDDSQLPKDRFSAERLKGVDSTLKIQPAKLEDSAVYLCASSLDPEKGGYTFGSGTRLTVV.